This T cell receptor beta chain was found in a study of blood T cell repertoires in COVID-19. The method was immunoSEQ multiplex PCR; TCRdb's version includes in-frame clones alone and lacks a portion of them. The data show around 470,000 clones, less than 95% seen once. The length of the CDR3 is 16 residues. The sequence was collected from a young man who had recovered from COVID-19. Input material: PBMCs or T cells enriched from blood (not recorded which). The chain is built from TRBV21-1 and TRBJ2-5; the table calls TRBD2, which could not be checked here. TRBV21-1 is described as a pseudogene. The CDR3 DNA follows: TGTGCCAGCAGGGCGCCTGAGGATAAAGAACAAGAGACCCAGTACTTC. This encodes CASRAPEDKEQETQYF.